The clone carrying this T cell receptor (beta chain) occurred many times. What it binds is unknown. The data stem from a study of T cells in Graves' hyperthyroidism and ophthalmopathy. Study-wide results and caveats: Ophthalmopathy could be told apart from stable hyperthyroidism with a 13 V-J model.

Amplified TCR beta CDR3 regions derived from RNA transcripts. The primer set for the first-round RT-PCR of the TCR CDR3 was HTBI. From the multiplex PCR reads, TCRdb called clonotypes with MiXCR, one entry per CDR3 protein. The repertoire has approximately 270,000 distinct CDR3 sequences, roughly 14% of them found once; the top ten carry about 14%. CDR1 MNHNS and CDR2 SASEGT come from the germline V gene. V was cut by 4 bases and J by 6 bases, with 16 bases left in between. This CDR3 is built from 15 residues. The TCR originated in a woman aged 40 to 50 with Graves' hyperthyroidism that later progressed to Graves' ophthalmopathy. Sequenced sample: blood. V usage is TRBV6-1 and J usage is TRBJ2-1, with D perhaps matching TRBD1 or TRBD2 (5 bases each). This CDR3 is CASSVPGLLINEQFF. For the CDR3, the DNA is TGTGCCAGCAGTGTCCCGGGGCTACTGATCAATGAGCAGTTCTTC.